The 3 T cell receptor beta chains reported below all come from one sample, sequenced in a study of blood T cells in healthy people across ages. Alongside a J-beta primer mix, a sample-barcoded 5' primer served in a second PCR lasting 7 to 11 cycles. Via MiXCR, TCRdb re-called the 5' RACE reads, giving one row per CDR3 protein. This table has about 1.4 million distinct CDR3 sequences, around 59% appearing once. Input material: blood. All receptors derive from a man between 18 and 35 years old in good health.

The chain links TRBV20-1 to TRBJ2-4, with D possibly matching TRBD1 (5 bases). Between the trimmed V and J ends, which lost 6 bases and 5 bases, there was a span of 17 bases. The CDR3 length is 14 residues. Germline CDR1 and CDR2: DFQATT and SNEGSKA (reference sequence). CDR3 DNA: TGCAGTGCCGCAATGACCAGGGAACAAAACATTCAGTACTTC. This gives the protein CSAAMTREQNIQYF.

This sequence joins TRBV3-1 and TRBJ2-1; TRBD2 agrees at 9 bases. The junction had 3 bases not matched to a gene; V was cut back by 2 bases and J by 7 bases. The CDR3 is 14 residues long. Germline V lookup: CDR1 LGHDT, CDR2 YNNKEL (reference sequence). DNA for the CDR3: TGTGCCAGCAGCCAACTTAGCGGGGGAAATGAGCAGTTCTTC. Its protein is CASSQLSGGNEQFF.

The chain couples TRBV20-1 to TRBJ2-5; 9 nucleotides agree with TRBD1. This CDR3 has 16 residues. V dropped 4 bases and J dropped 4; count of bases not matched to a gene: 13. Germline V gene sequence: CDR1 DFQATT, CDR2 SNEGSKA (reference sequence). CDR3: CSATQYTGGEGETQYF. DNA for the CDR3: TGCAGTGCTACTCAATATACAGGGGGCGAGGGAGAGACCCAGTACTTC.